This entry is about one T cell receptor (beta chain). This entry comes from a study of blood T cell repertoires in COVID-19. Study-level background: From T cells, B-cell-depleted T cells, or PBMCs came the material, which was cDNA or gDNA.

The CDR3 runs 14 residues. Trimming at V came to 4 bases and at J to 6 bases, leaving 4 bases not matched to a gene. Germline V gives CDR1 LNHDA, CDR2 SQIVND (reference sequence). Here immunoSEQ multiplex PCR was the method, and the copy in TCRdb shows in-frame clones only, minus some. The sample comprises approximately 45,000 clones, roughly 73% of which are singletons, and under 75% rests with the top ten. The sequencing sample was made of peripheral blood. The V and J genes are TRBV19 and TRBJ2-1, with 9 bases that match TRBD2. The TCR sequence derives from a man older than 75 with acute or convalescent COVID-19. CDR3 region: CASSTGLALNEQFF. The CDR3 DNA follows: TGTGCCAGTAGTACGGGACTAGCCCTCAATGAGCAGTTCTTC.